A single sample gave rise to the 5 T cell receptor beta chains below, sequenced in a study of OX40 agonist ivuxolimab in advanced cancers. The method was immunoSEQ multiplex PCR; TCRdb's version includes in-frame clones alone and lacks a portion of them. The repertoire consists of about 70,000 clones, with approximately 86% occurring once and the leading ten covering more than 2%. Material: CD4+ or CD8+ T cells sorted from blood, obtained in a trial of the OX40 agonist ivuxolimab. These receptors were taken from an adult with an advanced solid tumor such as melanoma, head and neck, liver or kidney cancer.

For this clone: Other DNA variants within this sample encode the same CDR3. The V gene is TRBV5-1, the J gene TRBJ1-2, with 8 positions matching TRBD1. The CDR3 sequence is 13 residues long. V shed 0 bases, J shed 8 bases, and the junction held 3 bases outside the gene matches. CDR1 and CDR2 (germline): SGHRS, YFSETQ. The CDR3 DNA follows: TGCGCCAGCAGCTTGGGACAGGGGATCGGCTACACCTTC. It encodes CASSLGQGIGYTF.

V is TRBV9 and J is TRBJ1-5; the match to TRBD1 covers 7 bases. The V gene end was trimmed by 0 bases and the J gene end by 5 bases; junction bases not matched to a gene: 5. CDR3 size: 15 residues. Germline values: CDR1 SGDLS, CDR2 YYNGEE. The CDR3 coding sequence is TGTGCCAGCAGCGTAGGGGGGGACAGCCATCAGCCCCAGCATTTT. As protein: CASSVGGDSHQPQHF.

This clone showed up just a few times. The rearrangement uses TRBV7-9 and TRBJ1-6; unclear D gene. Germline assignment: CDR1 SEHNR and CDR2 FQNEAQ (reference sequence). The CDR3 runs to 14 residues. Trimming pared 1 base from V and 10 bases from J, leaving 11 bases between. CDR3: CASSLDPPRSPLHF. The CDR3 nucleotides read TGTGCCAGCAGCTTAGATCCTCCAAGGTCACCCCTCCACTTT.

The V and J genes are TRBV5-1 and TRBJ2-2; 13 bases are shared with TRBD2. Germline V gene data show CDR1 as SGHRS and CDR2 as YFSETQ. This CDR3 has 16 amino acids. V lost 4 bases, J lost 5 bases, and 5 bases stayed unmatched. In DNA form, the CDR3 reads TGCGCCAGCAGCCCAGGACTAGCGGGAGTAACCGGGGAGCTGTTTTTT. This gives the protein CASSPGLAGVTGELFF. Complete variable domain (other parts from reference TRBV5-1 and TRBJ2-2): KAGVTQTPRYLIKTRGQQVTLSCSPISGHRSVSWYQQTPGQGLQFLFEYFSETQRNKGNFPGRFSGRQFSNSRSEMNVSTLELGDSALYLCASSPGLAGVTGELFFGEGSRLTVL.

V gene TRBV5-5 combines with J gene TRBJ2-7; D is unresolved. CDR1 and CDR2 from the germline V gene are SGHKS and YYEKEE (reference sequence). The CDR3 length is 11 residues. Trimming removed 4 bases at V and 6 bases at J, with 8 bases between. CDR3 loop: CASSRLAEQYF. DNA for the CDR3: TGTGCCAGCAGCCGTTTGGCCGAGCAGTACTTC.